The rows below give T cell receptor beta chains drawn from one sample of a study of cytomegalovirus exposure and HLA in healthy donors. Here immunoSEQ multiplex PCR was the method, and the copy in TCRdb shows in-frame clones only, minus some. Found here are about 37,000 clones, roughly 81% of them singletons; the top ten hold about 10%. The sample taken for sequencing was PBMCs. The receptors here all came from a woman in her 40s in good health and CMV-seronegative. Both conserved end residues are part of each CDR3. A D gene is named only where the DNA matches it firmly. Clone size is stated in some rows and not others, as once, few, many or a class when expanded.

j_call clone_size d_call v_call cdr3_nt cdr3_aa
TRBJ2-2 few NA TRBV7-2 TGTGCCAGCAGCCGGAGGGGGAACACCGGGGAGCTGTTTTTT CASSRRGNTGELFF
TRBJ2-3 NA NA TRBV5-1 TGCGCCAGCAGCTTGGCTGGACTCCCGTCAGATACGCAGTATTTT CASSLAGLPSDTQYF
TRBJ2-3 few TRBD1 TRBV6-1 TGTGCCAGCAGGAAGACAGGGTTGGATACGCAGTATTTT CASRKTGLDTQYF
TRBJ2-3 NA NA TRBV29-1 TGCAGCGTTGAGGGACTCGGCGGGGCAGATACGCAGTATTTT CSVEGLGGADTQYF
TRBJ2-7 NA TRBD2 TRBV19 TGTGCCAGTAGTAGATTTAGCGGGGAGAGCTACGAGCAGTACTTC CASSRFSGESYEQYF
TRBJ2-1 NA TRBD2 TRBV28 TGTGCCAGCAGTCCCTGGACTAGCGGGGGCCCCTCACAGTTCTTC CASSPWTSGGPSQFF
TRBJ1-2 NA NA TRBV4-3 TGCGCCAGCAGCCAAGACTCCGGGATTAACTATGGCTACACCTTC CASSQDSGINYGYTF
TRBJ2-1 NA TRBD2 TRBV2 TGTGCCAGCAGTGATAGACTAGCGGGGGCCCTGGTTTTCTTC CASSDRLAGALVFF
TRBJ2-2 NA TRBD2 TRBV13 TGTGCCAGCAGCTACGGACTAGCGGGGGTGAACACCGGGGAGCTGTTTTTT CASSYGLAGVNTGELFF
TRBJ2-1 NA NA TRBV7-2 TGTGCCAGCACGTCGGGGTCGCACAATGAGCAGTTCTTC CASTSGSHNEQFF
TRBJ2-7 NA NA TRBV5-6 TGTGCCAGCAGCTTAGACAGTGTCTACGAGCAGTACTTC CASSLDSVYEQYF
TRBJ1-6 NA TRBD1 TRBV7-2 TGTGCCAGCAGCGCTCAACAGGGGCGGGATTCACCCCTCCACTTT CASSAQQGRDSPLHF
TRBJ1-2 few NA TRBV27 TGTGCCAGCACCTCTTCCCCAGGGGCGAGGGACGGCTACACCTTC CASTSSPGARDGYTF
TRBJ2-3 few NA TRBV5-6 TGTGCCAGCAGCCCCAATTTGGAGCTTGATTCAGATACGCAGTATTTT CASSPNLELDSDTQYF
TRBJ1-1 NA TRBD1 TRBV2 TGTGCCAGCGCGGCTGGGGACAGGGGGACTGAAGCTTTCTTT CASAAGDRGTEAFF
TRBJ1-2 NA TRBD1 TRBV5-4 TGTGCCAGCACCCCGGCAGGGGGCGGTGGCTACACCTTC CASTPAGGGGYTF
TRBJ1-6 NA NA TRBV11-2 TGTGCCAGCAGCTATGAGACGGAGAATTCACCCCTCCACTTT CASSYETENSPLHF
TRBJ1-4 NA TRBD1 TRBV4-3 TGCGCCAGCAGCCACGGGACAGAGATTAATGAAAAACTGTTTTTT CASSHGTEINEKLFF
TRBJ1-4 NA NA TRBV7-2 TGTGCCAGCAGCGAACAGGGACAAGGACCGGCTAATGAAAAACTGTTTTTT CASSEQGQGPANEKLFF
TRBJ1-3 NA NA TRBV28 TGTGCCAGCAGTCCCCCGGGACAAGCTGGAAACACCATATATTTT CASSPPGQAGNTIYF
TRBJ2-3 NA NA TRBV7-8 TGTGCCAGCAGTCTAGTTGGGGGGGCCGGCACAGATACGCAGTATTTT CASSLVGGAGTDTQYF
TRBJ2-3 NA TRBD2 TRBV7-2 TGTGCCAGCAGCTGGACTAGCGGGGGCACAGATACGCAGTATTTT CASSWTSGGTDTQYF